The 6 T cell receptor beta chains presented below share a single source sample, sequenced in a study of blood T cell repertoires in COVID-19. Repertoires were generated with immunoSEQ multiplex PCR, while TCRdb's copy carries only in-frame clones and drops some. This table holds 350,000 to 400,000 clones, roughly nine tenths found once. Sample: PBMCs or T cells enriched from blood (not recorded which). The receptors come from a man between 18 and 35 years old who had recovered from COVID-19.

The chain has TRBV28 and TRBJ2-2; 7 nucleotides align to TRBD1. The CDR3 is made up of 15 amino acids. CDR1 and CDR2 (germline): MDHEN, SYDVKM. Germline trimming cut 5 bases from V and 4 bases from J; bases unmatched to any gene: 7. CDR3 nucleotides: TGTGCCAGCAGTGAAGGGACAGTTGGCACCGGGGAGCTGTTTTTT. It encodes CASSEGTVGTGELFF.

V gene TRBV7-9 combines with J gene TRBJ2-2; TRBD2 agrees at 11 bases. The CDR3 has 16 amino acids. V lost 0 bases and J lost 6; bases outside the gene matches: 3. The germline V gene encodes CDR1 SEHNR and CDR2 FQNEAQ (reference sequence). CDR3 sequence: CASSLASLAGAGELFF. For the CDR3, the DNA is TGTGCCAGCAGCTTAGCCTCACTAGCGGGAGCCGGGGAGCTGTTTTTT.

CDR3 region: CASSPAGTAPFSKSGYTF. Here the CDR3 DNA reads TGTGCCAGCAGCCCCGCCGGGACAGCGCCTTTCTCGAAGAGTGGCTACACCTTC. The chain employs TRBV28 and TRBJ1-2, with 7 positions matching TRBD1. Germline V gene lookup returns CDR1 MDHEN and CDR2 SYDVKM. Trimming at V came to 6 bases and at J to 7 bases, leaving 23 bases not matched to a gene. The CDR3 is 18 amino acids.

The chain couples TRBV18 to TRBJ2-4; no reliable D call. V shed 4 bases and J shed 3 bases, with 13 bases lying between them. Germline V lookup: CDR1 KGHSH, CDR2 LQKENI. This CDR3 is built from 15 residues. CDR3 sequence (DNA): TGTGCCAGCTCACAGGCAGGTTCGAGCAAAAACATTCAGTACTTC. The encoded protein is CASSQAGSSKNIQYF.

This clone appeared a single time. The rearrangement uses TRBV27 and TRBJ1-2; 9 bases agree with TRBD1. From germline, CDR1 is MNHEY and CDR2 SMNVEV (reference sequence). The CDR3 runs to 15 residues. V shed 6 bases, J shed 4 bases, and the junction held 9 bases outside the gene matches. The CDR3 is CASRANRGRGYGYTF. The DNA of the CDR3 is TGTGCCAGCAGAGCGAACAGGGGGCGCGGCTATGGCTACACCTTC.

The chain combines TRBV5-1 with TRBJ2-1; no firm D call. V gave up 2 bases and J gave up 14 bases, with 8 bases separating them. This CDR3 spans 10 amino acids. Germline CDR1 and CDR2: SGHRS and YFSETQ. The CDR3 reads CASSFYQKFF. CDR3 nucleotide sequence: TGCGCCAGCAGCTTTTATCAGAAGTTCTTC.